This TCR beta chain comes out of a study of T-cell reconstitution after alpha-beta-depleted transplantation in children. Study observations and caveats: Reports say that about two months after transplant, the alpha-beta T cells came out of several hundred graft clones that had expanded. Hyperexpanded clones declined; after one year, newly produced T cells mostly supplied diversity. Surviving recipient T cells and thymic progenitors produced the high day-60 TCRbeta diversity seen in some patients.

There are many counts of this clonotype. Its antigen is unknown. Library preparation (for TCRbeta) was performed with unique molecular identifiers. TCRdb ran MiXCR on the PCR reads and lists one entry per CDR3 protein. The table includes over 150,000 distinct CDR3 sequences, about 7% detected once. V gave up 5 bases and J gave up 10 bases; unmatched junction bases: 14. Germline assignment: CDR1 SGHTA and CDR2 FQGNSA. The CDR3 covers 15 residues. Source: PBMCs, taken before TCRalphabeta/CD19-depleted stem cell transplant. The receptor comes from a boy younger than 10 with acute lymphoblastic leukemia, due to receive a stem cell transplant. This rearrangement joins TRBV7-2 to TRBJ2-3; 8 bases are a match to TRBD2. The CDR3 spells CASSQAMGTSSAQYF. CDR3 nucleotide sequence: TGTGCCAGCAGCCAGGCGATGGGGACTAGTTCGGCGCAGTATTTT. Full variable domain (outside the CDR3, taken from reference TRBV7-2 and TRBJ2-3): GAGVSQSPSNKVTEKGKDVELRCDPISGHTALYWYRQSLGQGLEFLIYFQGNSAPDKSGLPSDRFSAERTGGSVSTLTIQRTQQEDSAVYLCASSQAMGTSSAQYFGPGTRLTVL.